The 14 T cell receptor beta chains reported below all come from one sample, sequenced in a study of neoadjuvant nivolumab and ipilimumab in lung cancer. Generated by immunoSEQ multiplex PCR, the TCRdb table keeps only in-frame clones and is missing some. The data show roughly 34,000 clones, with about 92% seen just once and 2% to 2.5% held by the top ten. This specimen was peripheral blood, taken after neoadjuvant nivolumab, alone or with ipilimumab, at or shortly before surgery. These receptors all come from an adult with non-small cell lung cancer.

The chain carries TRBV2 and TRBJ1-5; D uncertain. With 6 bases removed from V and 4 bases from J, the gap between germline ends came to 10 bases. The CDR3 is 13 amino acids. Looked up from germline, CDR1 is SNHLY and CDR2 is FYNNEI. The CDR3 DNA is TGTGCCAGCAGGAGTGTGGGAAATCAGCCCCAGCATTTT. Translation: CASRSVGNQPQHF. Based on the CDR3 plus reference TRBV2 and TRBJ1-5, the full variable domain is EPEVTQTPSHQVTQMGQEVILRCVPISNHLYFYWYRQILGQKVEFLVSFYNNEISEKSEIFDDQFSVERPDGSNFTLKIRSTKLEDSAMYFCASRSVGNQPQHFGDGTRLSIL.

The chain couples TRBV18 to TRBJ1-1; 8 bases align to TRBD1. The CDR3 has 15 amino acids. CDR1 is KGHSH, CDR2 LQKENI, per germline. Germline trimming cut 1 base from V and 11 bases from J; bases unmatched to any gene: 12. The CDR3 spells CASSPQTATGGAAFF. CDR3 sequence (DNA): TGTGCCAGCTCACCACAGACGGCAACAGGGGGAGCGGCTTTCTTT.

The rearrangement joins TRBV5-1 to TRBJ1-2; D gene unclear. V lost 4 bases and J 8 bases, leaving 12 bases between the germline ends. Germline CDR1 reads SGHRS; CDR2 reads YFSETQ. This CDR3 comprises 12 residues. This chain's CDR3 is CASSRPPRGYTF. CDR3 sequence (DNA): TGCGCCAGCAGCCGCCCTCCTCGAGGCTACACCTTC.

V is TRBV27 and J is TRBJ1-4, with D hard to call. Germline CDR1 and CDR2: MNHEY and SMNVEV (reference sequence). V was shortened by 5 bases and J by 0 bases, with 7 bases between the two germline ends. The CDR3 is 14 residues long. Here the CDR3 reads CASSRTSTNEKLFF. In DNA form, the CDR3 reads TGTGCCAGCAGTCGGACTTCAACTAATGAAAAACTGTTTTTT.

V and J are TRBV7-3 and TRBJ1-3; D not certain. CDR3 size: 13 residues. The V end lost 5 bases, the J end lost 4 bases, and 9 bases lay between the germline ends. The germline CDR1 and CDR2 sequences are SGHTA and FQGTGA. CDR3 residues: CASSPGPGNTIYF. The CDR3 coding sequence is TGTGCCAGCAGCCCCGGTCCAGGAAACACCATATATTTT.

The rearrangement links TRBV6-6 to TRBJ1-2, with 9 bases that match TRBD1. Germline lookup yields CDR1 MNHNY and CDR2 SVGAGI (reference sequence). CDR3 length: 16 amino acids. Trimming cost V 0 bases and J 4 bases; bases outside gene matches: 6. CDR3 sequence (DNA): TGTGCCAGCAGTTACTCAAGGGACAGGGTGATCTATGGCTACACCTTC. Translating it yields CASSYSRDRVIYGYTF.

The J gene is TRBJ2-7, the V gene TRBV19; 15 bases fit TRBD2. V dropped 2 bases and J dropped 5; count of bases not matched to a gene: 7. Germline-derived CDR1 and CDR2 are LNHDA and SQIVND (reference sequence). The CDR3 spans 17 residues. The CDR3 region is CASSIWRGLAGGNEQYF. The CDR3 nucleotides are TGTGCCAGTAGTATATGGAGAGGACTAGCGGGAGGGAACGAGCAGTACTTC.

This chain uses TRBV6-1 with TRBJ1-2, with D tentatively TRBD1 (6 bases). The V end lost 4 bases, the J end lost 6 bases, and 12 bases lay between the germline ends. Germline values: CDR1 MNHNS, CDR2 SASEGT. CDR3 length equals 13 residues. The CDR3 here is CASSGAGADGYTF. DNA of the CDR3: TGTGCCAGCAGTGGGGCAGGGGCGGATGGCTACACCTTC.

This sequence joins TRBV6-5 and TRBJ2-3, with TRBD1 as a possible D gene (6 bases). This CDR3 contains 13 residues. The V end was cut by 6 bases, the J end by 4 bases, with 11 bases between. The germline gives CDR1 MNHEY, CDR2 SVGAGI. CDR3 sequence (DNA): TGTGCCAGCAGACTGGACAGTTCAGATACGCAGTATTTT. It specifies CASRLDSSDTQYF.

To note about this clone: This specimen includes other DNA sequences encoding the same CDR3. The chain links TRBV5-1 to TRBJ1-2; tentatively, D is TRBD1 (6 bases). Trimming pared 0 bases from V and 5 bases from J, leaving 14 bases between. CDR1 is SGHRS, CDR2 YFSETQ, per germline. The CDR3 spans 15 residues. The CDR3 region is CASSLAPGEGYGYTF. For the CDR3, the DNA is TGCGCCAGCAGCTTGGCCCCAGGGGAGGGGTATGGCTACACCTTC. Complete variable domain (other parts from reference TRBV5-1 and TRBJ1-2): KAGVTQTPRYLIKTRGQQVTLSCSPISGHRSVSWYQQTPGQGLQFLFEYFSETQRNKGNFPGRFSGRQFSNSRSEMNVSTLELGDSALYLCASSLAPGEGYGYTFGSGTRLTVV.

The chain couples TRBV11-2 to TRBJ2-7; D call uncertain. CDR3 size: 16 residues. Germline lookup yields CDR1 SGHAT and CDR2 FQNNGV. V was clipped by 1 base and J by 4 bases, with 17 bases between them. CDR3 amino acids: CASSLVLGAVSYEQYF. The CDR3 DNA is TGTGCCAGCAGCTTAGTTCTGGGCGCGGTTTCGTACGAGCAGTACTTC. Based on the CDR3 plus reference TRBV11-2 and TRBJ2-7, the full variable domain is EAGVAQSPRYKIIEKRQSVAFWCNPISGHATLYWYQQILGQGPKLLIQFQNNGVVDDSQLPKDRFSAERLKGVDSTLKIQPAKLEDSAVYLCASSLVLGAVSYEQYFGPGTRLTVT.

The chain recombines TRBV2 with TRBJ2-1; D is undetermined. This CDR3 is 13 amino acids long. Germline V gene lookup returns CDR1 SNHLY and CDR2 FYNNEI. Trimming took off 5 bases at V and 6 bases at J, with 11 bases between the two ends. The CDR3 DNA is TGTGCCAGCAGTCGGCCCCCGGGCAATGAGCAGTTCTTC. It codes for CASSRPPGNEQFF.

The chain employs TRBV25-1 and TRBJ2-1, with TRBD1 matching 7 bases. Germline V CDR1 and CDR2: MGHDK, SYGVNS. V lost 1 base, J lost 9 bases, and 12 bases stayed unmatched. This CDR3 has 16 amino acids. The CDR3 DNA is TGTGCCAGCAGTGAATTAGGGACAGTGTTCAAGGGTGAGCAGTTCTTC. Its protein is CASSELGTVFKGEQFF.

The chain has TRBV18 and TRBJ2-5; D unresolved. CDR3 length equals 13 residues. V was pared by 5 bases and J by 1 base, with 8 bases between. Germline CDR1 reads KGHSH; CDR2 reads LQKENI. The CDR3 is CASSIDVQETQYF. The CDR3 region has the DNA TGTGCCAGCTCAATCGACGTCCAAGAGACCCAGTACTTC.